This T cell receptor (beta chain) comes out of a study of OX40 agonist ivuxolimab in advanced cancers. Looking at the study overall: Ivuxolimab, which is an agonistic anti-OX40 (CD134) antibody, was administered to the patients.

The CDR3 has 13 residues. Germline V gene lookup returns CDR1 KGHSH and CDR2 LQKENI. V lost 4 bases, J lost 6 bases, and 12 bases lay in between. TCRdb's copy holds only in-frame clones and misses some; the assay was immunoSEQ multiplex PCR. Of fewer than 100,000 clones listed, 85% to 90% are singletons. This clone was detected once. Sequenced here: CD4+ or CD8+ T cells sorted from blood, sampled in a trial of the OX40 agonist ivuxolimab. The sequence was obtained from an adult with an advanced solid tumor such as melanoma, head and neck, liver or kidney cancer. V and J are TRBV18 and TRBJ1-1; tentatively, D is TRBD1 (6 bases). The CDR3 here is CASSQERQAEAFF. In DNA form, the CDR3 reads TGTGCCAGCTCACAGGAAAGACAGGCTGAAGCTTTCTTT.